The rows below give T cell receptor beta chains drawn from one sample of a study of blood T cell repertoires in COVID-19. Generated by immunoSEQ multiplex PCR, the TCRdb table keeps only in-frame clones and is missing some. The sample shows some 160,000 clones, approximately 83% of them seen only once. The sequencing input was peripheral blood. The source is a man between 65 and 85 years old who had recovered from COVID-19. Both conserved end residues are part of each CDR3. The D gene is left open where the match is weak. Rows give clone size only sometimes, using once, few, many, or a class for an expanded clone.

.	TRBV21-1	.	TRBJ1-6	CASSTLPGHDNSPLHF	TGTGCCAGCAGCACGCTCCCGGGACATGATAATTCACCCCTCCACTTT
.	TRBV11-2	.	TRBJ1-2	CASSLRRTNYGYTF	TGTGCCAGCAGCTTACGCAGGACTAACTATGGCTACACCTTC
.	TRBV4-3	.	TRBJ1-3	CASSQGTYSGNTIYF	TGCGCCAGCAGCCAAGGTACTTACTCTGGAAACACCATATATTTT
.	TRBV11-2	.	TRBJ2-7	CASSFGSVRYYEQYF	TGTGCCAGCAGCTTTGGTTCCGTTAGATACTACGAGCAGTACTTC
.	TRBV4-3	.	TRBJ1-4	CASSQDRGQGNEKLFF	TGCGCCAGCAGCCAAGATAGGGGACAAGGGAATGAAAAACTGTTTTTT
TRBD2	TRBV20-1	.	TRBJ2-7	CSASHPSGRRGVYEQYF	TGCAGTGCTAGTCATCCTAGCGGGAGGAGGGGGGTTTACGAGCAGTACTTC
TRBD1	TRBV3-1/TRBV3-2	.	TRBJ2-1	CASSLGTGNNEQFF	TGTGCCAGCAGCCTTGGGACAGGGAACAATGAGCAGTTCTTC
TRBD1	TRBV27	.	TRBJ2-2	CASCRDSYTGELFF	TGTGCCAGCTGCCGGGACAGTTACACCGGGGAGCTGTTTTTT
TRBD2	TRBV5-1	.	TRBJ2-3	CASSQGLAGPTDTQYF	TGCGCCAGCAGCCAAGGACTAGCGGGGCCGACAGATACGCAGTATTTT
.	TRBV9	few	TRBJ2-7	CASSVTAGAYEQYF	TGTGCCAGCAGCGTAACCGCGGGGGCATACGAGCAGTACTTC
TRBD1	TRBV28	.	TRBJ2-7	CASSSAGTGPHEQYF	TGTGCCAGCAGCTCAGCCGGGACAGGGCCCCACGAGCAGTACTTC
TRBD1	TRBV3-1/TRBV3-2	.	TRBJ2-3	CASSQGTGQGGRDTQYF	TGTGCCAGCAGCCAAGGAACTGGACAGGGTGGGAGAGATACGCAGTATTTT
.	TRBV6-5	.	TRBJ2-2	CASSTGTLYTGELFF	TGTGCCAGCAGTACCGGGACTCTATACACCGGGGAGCTGTTTTTT
TRBD2	TRBV6-5	.	TRBJ2-1	CASRGSSGNRGEQFF	TGTGCCAGCAGGGGATCTAGCGGGAATCGGGGTGAGCAGTTCTTC